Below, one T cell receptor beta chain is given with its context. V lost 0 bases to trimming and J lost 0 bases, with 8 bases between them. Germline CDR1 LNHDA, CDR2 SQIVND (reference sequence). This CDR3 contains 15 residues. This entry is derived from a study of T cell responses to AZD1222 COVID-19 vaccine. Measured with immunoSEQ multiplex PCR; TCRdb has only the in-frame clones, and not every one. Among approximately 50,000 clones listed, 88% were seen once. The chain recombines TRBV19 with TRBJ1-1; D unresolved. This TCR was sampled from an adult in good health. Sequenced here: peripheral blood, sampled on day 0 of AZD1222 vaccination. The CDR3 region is CASSIDPGLNTEAFF. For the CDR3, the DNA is TGTGCCAGTAGTATAGACCCGGGTCTGAACACTGAAGCTTTCTTT. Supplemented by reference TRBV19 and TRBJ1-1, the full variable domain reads DGGITQSPKYLFRKEGQNVTLSCEQNLNHDAMYWYRQDPGQGLRLIYYSQIVNDFQKGDIAEGYSVSREKKESFPLTVTSAQKNPTAFYLCASSIDPGLNTEAFFGQGTRLTVV.